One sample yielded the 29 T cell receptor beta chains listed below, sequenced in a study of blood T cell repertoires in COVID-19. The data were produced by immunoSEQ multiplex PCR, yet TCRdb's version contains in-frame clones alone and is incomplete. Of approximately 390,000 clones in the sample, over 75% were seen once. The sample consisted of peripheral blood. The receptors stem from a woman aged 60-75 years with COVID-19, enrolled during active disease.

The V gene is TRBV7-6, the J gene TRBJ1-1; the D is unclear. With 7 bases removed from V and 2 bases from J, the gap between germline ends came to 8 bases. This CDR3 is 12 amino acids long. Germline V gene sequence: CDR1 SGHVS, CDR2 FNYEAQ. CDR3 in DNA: TGTGCCAGCAAGGAGTTTAACACTGAAGCTTTCTTT. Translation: CASKEFNTEAFF. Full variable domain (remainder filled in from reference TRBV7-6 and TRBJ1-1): GAGVSQSPRYKVTKRGQDVALRCDPISGHVSLYWYRQALGQGPEFLTYFNYEAQQDKSGLPNDRFSAERPEGSISTLTIQRTEQRDSAMYRCASKEFNTEAFFGQGTRLTVV.

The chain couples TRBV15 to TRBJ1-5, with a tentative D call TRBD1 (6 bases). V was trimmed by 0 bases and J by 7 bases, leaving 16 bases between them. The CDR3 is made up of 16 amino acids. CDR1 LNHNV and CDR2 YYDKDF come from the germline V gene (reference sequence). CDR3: CATSRDPGQFWQPQHF. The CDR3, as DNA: TGTGCCACCAGCAGAGATCCGGGACAATTTTGGCAGCCCCAGCATTTT. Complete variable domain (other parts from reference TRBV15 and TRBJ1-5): DAMVIQNPRYQVTQFGKPVTLSCSQTLNHNVMYWYQQKSSQAPKLLFHYYDKDFNNEADTPDNFQSRRPNTSFCFLDIRSPGLGDTAMYLCATSRDPGQFWQPQHFGDGTRLSIL.

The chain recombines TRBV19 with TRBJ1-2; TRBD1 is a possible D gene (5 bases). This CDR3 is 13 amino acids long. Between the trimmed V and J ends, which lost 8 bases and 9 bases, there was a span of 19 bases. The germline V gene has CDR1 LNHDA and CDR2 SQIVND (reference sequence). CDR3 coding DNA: TGTGCCAGTTACGAAGCCTGGGGGGTAAGCTACACCTTC. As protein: CASYEAWGVSYTF.

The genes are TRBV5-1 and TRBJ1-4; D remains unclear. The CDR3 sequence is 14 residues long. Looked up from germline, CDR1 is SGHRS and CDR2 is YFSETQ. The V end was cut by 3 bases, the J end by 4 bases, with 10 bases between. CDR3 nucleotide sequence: TGCGCCAGCAGCTACCTGGGCGATAATGAAAAACTGTTTTTT. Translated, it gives CASSYLGDNEKLFF.

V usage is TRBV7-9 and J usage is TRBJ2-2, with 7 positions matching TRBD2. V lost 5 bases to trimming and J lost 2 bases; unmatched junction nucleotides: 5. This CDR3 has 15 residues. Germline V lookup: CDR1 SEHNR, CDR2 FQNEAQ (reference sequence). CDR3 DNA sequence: TGTGCCAGCAGCAGCCGGGACTACAACACCGGGGAGCTGTTTTTT. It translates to CASSSRDYNTGELFF.

The CDR3 region is CASSQGWGQFSTDTQYF. The CDR3 DNA sequence: TGTGCCAGCAGCCAGGGATGGGGACAGTTTAGCACAGATACGCAGTATTTT. This sequence joins TRBV13 and TRBJ2-3; 7 bases fit TRBD1. The junction had 11 bases not matched to a gene; V was cut back by 5 bases and J by 0 bases. Per the germline V gene, CDR1 is PRHDT and CDR2 is FYEKMQ (reference sequence). The CDR3 totals 17 residues. Full variable domain (missing parts from reference TRBV13 and TRBJ2-3): AAGVIQSPRHLIKEKRETATLKCYPIPRHDTVYWYQQGPGQDPQFLISFYEKMQSDKGSIPDRFSAQQFSDYHSELNMSSLELGDSALYFCASSQGWGQFSTDTQYFGPGTRLTVL.

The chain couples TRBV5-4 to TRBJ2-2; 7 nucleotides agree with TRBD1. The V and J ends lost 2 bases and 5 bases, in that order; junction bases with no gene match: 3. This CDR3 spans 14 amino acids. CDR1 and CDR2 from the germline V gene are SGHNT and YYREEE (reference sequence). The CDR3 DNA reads TGTGCCAGCAGCTTCGCGACAGGGACCGGGGAGCTGTTTTTT. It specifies CASSFATGTGELFF.

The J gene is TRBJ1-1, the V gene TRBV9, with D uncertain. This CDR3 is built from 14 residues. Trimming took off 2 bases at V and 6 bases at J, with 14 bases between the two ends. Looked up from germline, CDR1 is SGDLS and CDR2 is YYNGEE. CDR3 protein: CASSVAALAAEAFF. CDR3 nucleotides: TGTGCCAGCAGCGTGGCAGCCCTAGCGGCTGAAGCTTTCTTT.

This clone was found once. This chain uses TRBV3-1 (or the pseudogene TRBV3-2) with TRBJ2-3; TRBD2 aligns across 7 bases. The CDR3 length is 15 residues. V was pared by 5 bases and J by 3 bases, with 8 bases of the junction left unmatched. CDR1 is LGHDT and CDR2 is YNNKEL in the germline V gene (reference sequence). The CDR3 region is CASSSRLALTDTQYF. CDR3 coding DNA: TGTGCCAGCAGCTCGCGACTAGCTTTAACAGATACGCAGTATTTT.

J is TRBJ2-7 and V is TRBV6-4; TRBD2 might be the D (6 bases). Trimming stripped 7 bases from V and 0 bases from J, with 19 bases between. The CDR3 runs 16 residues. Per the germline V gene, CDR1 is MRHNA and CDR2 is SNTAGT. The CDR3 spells CASTRSPGGISYEQYF. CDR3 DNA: TGTGCCAGCACTCGAAGCCCCGGGGGAATCTCCTACGAGCAGTACTTC.

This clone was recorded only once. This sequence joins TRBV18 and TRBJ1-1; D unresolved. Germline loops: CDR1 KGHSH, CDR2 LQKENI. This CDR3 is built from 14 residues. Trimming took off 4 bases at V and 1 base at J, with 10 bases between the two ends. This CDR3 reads CASSQQSWNTEAFF. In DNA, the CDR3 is TGTGCCAGCTCACAGCAATCCTGGAACACTGAAGCTTTCTTT.

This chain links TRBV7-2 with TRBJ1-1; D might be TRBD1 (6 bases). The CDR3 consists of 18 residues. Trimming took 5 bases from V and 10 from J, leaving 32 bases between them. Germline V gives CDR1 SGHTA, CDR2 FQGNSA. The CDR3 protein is CASSLQSLGGDALSRAFF. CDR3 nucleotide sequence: TGTGCCAGCAGCCTACAATCCCTAGGGGGGGACGCACTCAGTCGAGCTTTCTTT.

The CDR3 DNA sequence: TGTGCCAGCAGTAAACAGGGATGGGAGCAGTACTTC. Protein sequence: CASSKQGWEQYF. The V gene is TRBV6-2 or TRBV6-3, the J gene TRBJ2-7; perhaps TRBD1 as D (6 bases). Trimming removed 5 bases at V and 7 bases at J, with 12 bases between. Germline CDR1 reads MNHEY; CDR2 reads SVGEGT. The CDR3 runs 12 residues.

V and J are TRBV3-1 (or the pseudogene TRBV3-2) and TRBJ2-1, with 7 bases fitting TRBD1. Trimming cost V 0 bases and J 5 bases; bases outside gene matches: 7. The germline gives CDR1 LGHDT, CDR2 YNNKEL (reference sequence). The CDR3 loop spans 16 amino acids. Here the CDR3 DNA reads TGTGCCAGCAGCCAAGATACGGGGACAGCTAACAATGAGCAGTTCTTC. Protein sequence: CASSQDTGTANNEQFF.

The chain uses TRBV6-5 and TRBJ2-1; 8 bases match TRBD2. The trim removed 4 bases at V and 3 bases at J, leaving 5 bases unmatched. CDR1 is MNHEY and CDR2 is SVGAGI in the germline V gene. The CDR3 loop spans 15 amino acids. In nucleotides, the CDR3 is TGTGCCAGCAGTTTGCAGCGGGGGATCTACAATGAGCAGTTCTTC. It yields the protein CASSLQRGIYNEQFF.

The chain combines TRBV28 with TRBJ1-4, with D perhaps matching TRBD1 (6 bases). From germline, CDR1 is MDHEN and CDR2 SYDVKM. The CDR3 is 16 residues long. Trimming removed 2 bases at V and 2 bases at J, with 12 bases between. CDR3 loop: CASSLIQGSTNEKLFF. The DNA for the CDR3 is TGTGCCAGCAGTTTAATACAGGGCTCCACTAATGAAAAACTGTTTTTT.

For the CDR3, the DNA is TGTGCCAGCGGGTGGCAGGGGGTAGGCTACACCTTC. Translated: CASGWQGVGYTF. The rearrangement links TRBV6-5 to TRBJ1-2, with TRBD1 matching over 7 bases. J was trimmed by 8 bases and V by 8 bases; bases with no gene match: 8. CDR3 length: 12 residues. The germline V gene has CDR1 MNHEY and CDR2 SVGAGI.

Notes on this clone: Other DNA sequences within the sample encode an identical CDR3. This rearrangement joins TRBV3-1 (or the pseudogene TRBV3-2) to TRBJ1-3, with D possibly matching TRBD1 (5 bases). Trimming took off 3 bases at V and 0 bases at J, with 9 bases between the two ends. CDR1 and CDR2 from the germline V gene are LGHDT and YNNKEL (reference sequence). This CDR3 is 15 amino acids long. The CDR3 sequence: CASSQGGGSGNTIYF. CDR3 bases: TGTGCCAGCAGCCAGGGGGGGGGCTCTGGAAACACCATATATTTT.

CDR3 nucleotide sequence: TGTGCCAGCAGGCCGGGACAGGGACCCACCGGGGAGCTGTTTTTT. This translates into CASRPGQGPTGELFF. The chain has TRBV2 and TRBJ2-2; 9 bases align to TRBD1. Germline V lookup: CDR1 SNHLY, CDR2 FYNNEI. V shed 6 bases and J 4 bases; nucleotides not matched to a gene: 6. The CDR3 loop spans 15 amino acids.

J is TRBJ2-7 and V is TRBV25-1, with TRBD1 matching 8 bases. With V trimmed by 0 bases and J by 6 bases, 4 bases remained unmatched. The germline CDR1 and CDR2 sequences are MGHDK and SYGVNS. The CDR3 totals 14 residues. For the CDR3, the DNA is TGTGCCAGCAGTGAATATACAGGGGGGTTCGAGCAGTACTTC. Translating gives CASSEYTGGFEQYF.

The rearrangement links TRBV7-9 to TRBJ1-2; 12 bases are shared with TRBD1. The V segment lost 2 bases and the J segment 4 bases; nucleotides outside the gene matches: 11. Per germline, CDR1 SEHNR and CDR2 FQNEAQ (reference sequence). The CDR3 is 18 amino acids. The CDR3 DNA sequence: TGTGCCAGCAGCTTATTGCTGGGACAGGGGGCGCTTGGCTATGGCTACACCTTC. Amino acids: CASSLLLGQGALGYGYTF.

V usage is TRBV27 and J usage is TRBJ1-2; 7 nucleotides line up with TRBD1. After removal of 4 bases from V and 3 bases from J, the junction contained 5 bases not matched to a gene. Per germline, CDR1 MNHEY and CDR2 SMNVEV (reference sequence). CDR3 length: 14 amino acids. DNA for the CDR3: TGTGCCAGCAGTTCGACAGGGCTCGACTATGGCTACACCTTC. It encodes CASSSTGLDYGYTF.

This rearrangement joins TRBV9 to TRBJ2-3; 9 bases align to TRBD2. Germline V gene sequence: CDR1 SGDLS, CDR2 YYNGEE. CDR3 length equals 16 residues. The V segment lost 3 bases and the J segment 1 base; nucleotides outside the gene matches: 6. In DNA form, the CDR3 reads TGTGCCAGCAGCGGGACGCGGGGGGGCGGCACAGATACGCAGTATTTT. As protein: CASSGTRGGGTDTQYF.

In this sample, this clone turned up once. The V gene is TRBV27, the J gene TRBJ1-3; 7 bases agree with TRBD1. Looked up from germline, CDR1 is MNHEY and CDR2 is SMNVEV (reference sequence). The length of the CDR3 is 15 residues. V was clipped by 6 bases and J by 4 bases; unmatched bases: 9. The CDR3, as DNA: TGTGCCAGCAGCCACCTGACAGGGTCGGGAAACACCATATATTTT. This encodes CASSHLTGSGNTIYF.

The CDR3 loop is CAISGGTGAMNTEAFF. The CDR3 coding sequence is TGTGCCATCAGTGGTGGGACAGGGGCGATGAACACTGAAGCTTTCTTT. The rearrangement links TRBV10-3 to TRBJ1-1; 10 nucleotides match TRBD1. The J segment lost 0 bases and the V segment lost 4 bases, leaving 5 bases of the junction unmatched. This CDR3 is built from 16 residues. Germline V lookup: CDR1 ENHRY, CDR2 SYGVKD.

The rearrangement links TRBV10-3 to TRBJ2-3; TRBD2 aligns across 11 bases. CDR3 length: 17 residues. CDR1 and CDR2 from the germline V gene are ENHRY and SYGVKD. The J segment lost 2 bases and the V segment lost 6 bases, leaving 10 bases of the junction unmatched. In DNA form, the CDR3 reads TGTGCCATCAGCACTTCTAGCGGGGGGCGATACACAGATACGCAGTATTTT. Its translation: CAISTSSGGRYTDTQYF.

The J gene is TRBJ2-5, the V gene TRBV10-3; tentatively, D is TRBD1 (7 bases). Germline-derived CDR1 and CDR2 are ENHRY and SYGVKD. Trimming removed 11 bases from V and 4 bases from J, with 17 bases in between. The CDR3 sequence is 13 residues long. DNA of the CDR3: TGTGCCGGGGCAGGGGGGCTGGGAGAGACCCAGTACTTC. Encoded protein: CAGAGGLGETQYF.

CDR3 coding DNA: TGCAGCGCCAGGGCGAACACTGAAGCTTTCTTT. Encoded protein: CSARANTEAFF. This sequence joins TRBV29-1 and TRBJ1-1; the D gene is possibly TRBD1 (5 bases). Trimming pared 7 bases from V and 1 base from J, leaving 7 bases between. Germline CDR1 SQVTM, CDR2 ANQGSEA. CDR3 length equals 11 residues.

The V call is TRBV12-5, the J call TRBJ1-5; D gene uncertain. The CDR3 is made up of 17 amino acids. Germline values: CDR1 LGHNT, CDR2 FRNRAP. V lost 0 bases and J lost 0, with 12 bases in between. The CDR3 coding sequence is TGTGCTAGTGGTTTGGTGAACTCTCCTTATAGCAATCAGCCCCAGCATTTT. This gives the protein CASGLVNSPYSNQPQHF.